Listed below are T cell receptor beta chains from one sample, sequenced in a study of CD8+ T cells in alopecia areata. TCRdb's copy holds only in-frame clones and misses some; the assay was immunoSEQ multiplex PCR. The table lists some 4,800 clones, approximately 90% of them singletons. Source: skin, taken at week 4, from a patient treated with tofacitinib. The receptors originated from a human donor with alopecia areata. Each CDR3 is given with its conserved first and last residue. D genes are given only for firm matches. Expanded clones are given a class, and other clones once, few, many or no size at all.

abundance: once; j_gene: TRBJ2-2; d_gene: .; v_gene: TRBV7-9; CDR3nt: TGTGCCAGCAGCTTAGACTGGCCAGGGGACACCGGGGAGCTGTTTTTT; CDR3aa: CASSLDWPGDTGELFF
abundance: .; j_gene: TRBJ1-1; d_gene: .; v_gene: TRBV10-2; CDR3nt: TGCGCCAGCAGTGGAGGGATTGAAGCTTTCTTT; CDR3aa: CASSGGIEAFF
abundance: .; j_gene: TRBJ1-6; d_gene: TRBD1; v_gene: TRBV5-1; CDR3nt: TGCGCCAGCAGCCCCGGGACAGGGGGTAACTCACCCCTCCACTTT; CDR3aa: CASSPGTGGNSPLHF
abundance: .; j_gene: TRBJ1-4; d_gene: .; v_gene: TRBV19; CDR3nt: TGTGCCAGTAGTAACCCTTGGACAGACAACAAGGAAAAACTGTTTTTT; CDR3aa: CASSNPWTDNKEKLFF
abundance: .; j_gene: TRBJ1-5; d_gene: .; v_gene: TRBV7-8; CDR3nt: TGTGCCAGCAGCGGGACCGGGGGTAGCAATCAGCCCCAGCATTTT; CDR3aa: CASSGTGGSNQPQHF
abundance: once; j_gene: TRBJ2-7; d_gene: TRBD2; v_gene: TRBV29-1; CDR3nt: TGCAGCGTTGAATGGGCGGGGGGCCCCTACGAGCAGTACTTC; CDR3aa: CSVEWAGGPYEQYF
abundance: .; j_gene: TRBJ2-1; d_gene: .; v_gene: TRBV5-1; CDR3nt: TGCGCCAGCAGCATCAACAATGAGCAGTTCTTC; CDR3aa: CASSINNEQFF
abundance: .; j_gene: TRBJ2-3; d_gene: .; v_gene: TRBV7-6; CDR3nt: TGTGCCAGCAGCTCTAGGCCCAGCCGTTCCACAGATACGCAGTATTTT; CDR3aa: CASSSRPSRSTDTQYF
abundance: large; j_gene: TRBJ2-1; d_gene: .; v_gene: TRBV9; CDR3nt: TGTGCCAGCAGCGTAGGAGGAGACAATGAGCAGTTCTTC; CDR3aa: CASSVGGDNEQFF
abundance: .; j_gene: TRBJ1-2; d_gene: .; v_gene: TRBV12-5; CDR3nt: TGTGCTAGTGGTTTGGTACTGGCAGGGACGCGCTATGGCTACACCTTC; CDR3aa: CASGLVLAGTRYGYTF
abundance: .; j_gene: TRBJ1-2; d_gene: TRBD1; v_gene: TRBV2; CDR3nt: TGTGCCAGCAGTGAATTAAGTCGACAGGGTCAAGGCTACACCTTC; CDR3aa: CASSELSRQGQGYTF
abundance: .; j_gene: TRBJ2-1; d_gene: .; v_gene: TRBV4-1; CDR3nt: TGCGCCAGCAGCCATCCCTACAGGGTTATCAATGAGCAGTTCTTC; CDR3aa: CASSHPYRVINEQFF
abundance: .; j_gene: TRBJ1-2; d_gene: .; v_gene: TRBV30; CDR3nt: TGTGCCTCACCGACAGGCGTTAACTATGGCTACACCTTC; CDR3aa: CASPTGVNYGYTF